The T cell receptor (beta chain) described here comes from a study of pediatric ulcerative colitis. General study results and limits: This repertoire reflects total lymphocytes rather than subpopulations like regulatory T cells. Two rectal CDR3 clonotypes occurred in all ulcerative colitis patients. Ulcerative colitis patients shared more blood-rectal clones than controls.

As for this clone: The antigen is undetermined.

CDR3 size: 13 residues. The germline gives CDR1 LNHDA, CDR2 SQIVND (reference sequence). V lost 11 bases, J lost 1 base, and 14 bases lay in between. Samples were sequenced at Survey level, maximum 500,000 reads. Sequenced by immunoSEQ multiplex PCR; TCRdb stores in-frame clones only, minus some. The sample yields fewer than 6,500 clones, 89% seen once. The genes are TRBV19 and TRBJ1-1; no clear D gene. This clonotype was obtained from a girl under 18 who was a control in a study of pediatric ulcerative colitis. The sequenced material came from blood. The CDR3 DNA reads TGTGCCGGCTCTCGAGGTCCGAACACTGAAGCTTTCTTT. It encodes CAGSRGPNTEAFF.